This TCR beta chain was sequenced for a study of CD8 T cells in ankylosing spondylitis. Per germline, CDR1 DFQATT and CDR2 SNEGSKA (reference sequence). This CDR3 region has 13 residues. Trimming at V came to 6 bases and at J to 6 bases, leaving 7 bases not matched to a gene. Study-wide points: In reactive arthritis synovial fluid and blood, some motif variants had been reported before. Clones that were linked to disease were CD8+ and were relatively rare in peripheral blood. There was a TCR beta motif, made of 7 to 9 highly homologous variants, that appeared characteristic of ankylosing spondylitis blood.

Details on this clonotype: The antigen is unknown.

For TCR beta, libraries came from quantitative 5'-RACE with molecular barcodes. TCRdb used MiXCR to reprocess the 5' RACE reads, holding one entry per CDR3 protein. The table has 700,000 to 850,000 distinct CDR3 sequences, roughly 10% seen once; the top ten hold 0.51%. This chain links TRBV20-1 with TRBJ2-5, with 10 bases aligning to TRBD1. This TCR was recovered from a male donor with ankylosing spondylitis. The sequencing input was blood, either unsorted or a sorted T cell fraction (not recorded which). The CDR3 loop reads CSASTGGAKTQYF. The CDR3 DNA reads as TGCAGTGCGTCGACAGGGGGCGCGAAGACCCAGTACTTC.